This T cell receptor beta chain came from a study of shared clonotypes between healthy human individuals. Data came from immunoSEQ multiplex PCR; TCRdb stores just in-frame clones and leaves some out. The sample lists millions of clones, 90% to 95% occurring once. The CDR3 spans 13 residues. In germline, CDR1 is KGHSH, CDR2 LQKENI. Trimming shortened V by 8 bases and J by 0 bases, and 10 bases separated the two germline ends. The authors divided CD4+ cells into CD45RA+ naive and CD45RA-negative memory subsets. The V call is TRBV18, the J call TRBJ1-2; a possible D gene is TRBD1 (6 bases). The TCR originated in a man aged 18 to 29 in good health. The sample comprised naive CD4+ T cells sorted from blood. Subset: CD45RA+ positively selected. CDR3: CASGQIPNYGYTF. In DNA form, the CDR3 reads TGTGCCAGCGGACAGATTCCTAACTATGGCTACACCTTC.